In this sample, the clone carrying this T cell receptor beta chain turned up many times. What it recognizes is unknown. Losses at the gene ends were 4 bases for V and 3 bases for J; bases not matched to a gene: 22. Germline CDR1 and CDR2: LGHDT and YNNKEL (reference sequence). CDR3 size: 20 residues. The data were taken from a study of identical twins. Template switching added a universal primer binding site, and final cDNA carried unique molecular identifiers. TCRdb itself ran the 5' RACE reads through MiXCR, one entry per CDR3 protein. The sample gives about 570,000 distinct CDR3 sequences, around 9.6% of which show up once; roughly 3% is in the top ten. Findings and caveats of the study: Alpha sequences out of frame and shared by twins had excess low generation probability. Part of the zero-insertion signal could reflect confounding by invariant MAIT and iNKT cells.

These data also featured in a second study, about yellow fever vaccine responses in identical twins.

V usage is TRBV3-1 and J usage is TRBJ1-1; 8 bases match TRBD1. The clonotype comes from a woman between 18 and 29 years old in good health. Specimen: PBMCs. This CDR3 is CASSLMGQVIYWLWDTEAFF. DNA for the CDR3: TGTGCCAGCAGCCTAATGGGACAGGTAATCTACTGGCTTTGGGACACTGAAGCTTTCTTT.